These 24 T cell receptor beta chains were all obtained from the same sample, sequenced in a study of response to subunit inactivated influenza vaccine. TCRdb recomputed calls from the RT-PCR reads with MiXCR, one row per CDR3 protein. Of hundreds of thousands of distinct CDR3 sequences listed, 11% to 15% are singletons. Sample: PBMCs from blood, taken roughly 2 weeks before vaccination. The receptors stem from a middle-aged man who received an inactivated influenza vaccine.

In this sample, this clonotype turned up many times. The genes are TRBV29-1 and TRBJ2-7, with 12 positions matching TRBD1. Unmatched junction bases numbered 10, after V lost 6 bases and J lost 7 bases. Germline CDR1 reads SQVTM; CDR2 reads ANQGSEA. This CDR3 contains 14 residues. In DNA, the CDR3 is TGCAGCGTCCTTCCCGGGACAGGGGGCTTTGAGCAGTACTTC. Translated, it gives CSVLPGTGGFEQYF.

This clonotype showed up just a few times. The chain combines TRBV7-6 with TRBJ2-1; TRBD2 matches at 11 bases. V lost 1 base to trimming and J lost 0 bases; unmatched junction nucleotides: 5. In germline, CDR1 is SGHVS, CDR2 FNYEAQ. The CDR3 has 18 residues. The CDR3 coding sequence is TGTGCCAGCAGCTTAGTTGGTAGCGGGAGGGTCTCCTACAATGAGCAGTTCTTC. It specifies CASSLVGSGRVSYNEQFF.

This chain joins TRBV4-2 and TRBJ2-5; 8 positions agree with TRBD2. This CDR3 spans 15 amino acids. The junction had 11 bases not matched to a gene; V was cut back by 6 bases and J by 5 bases. Germline CDR1 is LGHNA and CDR2 is YNFKEQ. The CDR3 reads CASRREGASGETQYF. The CDR3 DNA reads as TGTGCCAGCAGAAGGGAAGGGGCTAGCGGGGAGACCCAGTACTTC.

This clonotype was found a few times. This chain uses TRBV9 with TRBJ1-6, with D unresolved. Between the trimmed V and J ends, which lost 4 bases and 7 bases, there was a span of 12 bases. Germline-derived CDR1 and CDR2 are SGDLS and YYNGEE. The CDR3 is 14 amino acids. This CDR3 reads CASSLSLGNSPLHF. CDR3 coding DNA: TGTGCCAGCAGCCTAAGTCTGGGGAATTCACCCCTCCACTTT.

This clonotype came up many times. The rearrangement joins TRBV11-2 to TRBJ1-5; perhaps TRBD1 as D (5 bases). The CDR3 is 13 residues long. Germline CDR1 is SGHAT and CDR2 is FQNNGV. Trimming removed 5 bases at V and 8 bases at J, with 13 bases between. The CDR3 bases are TGTGCCAGCAGCCTATGGGACGGTGAGCCCCAGCATTTT. Amino acid sequence: CASSLWDGEPQHF.

J is TRBJ1-6 and V is TRBV12-3 or TRBV12-4; D gene unclear. V shed 2 bases and J shed 5 bases, with 10 bases lying between them. This CDR3 region has 15 residues. The CDR3 loop reads CASSLRAANNSPLHF. The CDR3 DNA reads TGTGCCAGCAGTTTAAGGGCAGCGAATAATTCACCCCTCCACTTT.

This clonotype has a handful of counts. The chain uses TRBV12-3 or TRBV12-4 and TRBJ2-6; the match to TRBD1 covers 9 bases. V was pared by 8 bases and J by 4 bases, with 9 bases of the junction left unmatched. The CDR3 runs 16 residues. The chain's CDR3 is CASGGQGGSGANVLTF. In DNA, the CDR3 is TGTGCCAGCGGGGGACAGGGTGGTTCCGGGGCCAACGTCCTGACTTTC.

The V call is TRBV29-1, the J call TRBJ1-4; 12 bases line up with TRBD1. Unmatched junction bases numbered 6, after V lost 6 bases and J lost 10 bases. The CDR3 sequence is 13 residues long. Germline loops: CDR1 SQVTM, CDR2 ANQGSEA. CDR3: CSVQGQGASKLFF. For the CDR3, the DNA is TGCAGCGTCCAGGGACAGGGGGCCTCAAAACTGTTTTTT.

This clonotype was counted at least ten times. V usage is TRBV6-2 or TRBV6-3 and J usage is TRBJ2-7; TRBD1 is a possible D gene (5 bases). Trimming took off 5 bases at V and 3 bases at J, with 20 bases between the two ends. CDR1 MNHEY and CDR2 SVGEGT come from the germline V gene. This CDR3 spans 16 amino acids. The chain's CDR3 is CASSHYPMAGNYEQYF. CDR3 coding DNA: TGTGCCAGCAGTCACTACCCCATGGCAGGGAACTACGAGCAGTACTTC.

There are a few counts of this clonotype. V and J are TRBV9 and TRBJ2-5, with 7 nucleotides matching TRBD2. Looked up from germline, CDR1 is SGDLS and CDR2 is YYNGEE. This CDR3 contains 15 residues. J was trimmed by 1 base and V by 1 base; bases with no gene match: 4. The CDR3 region is CASSVSSGSQETQYF. CDR3 bases: TGTGCCAGCAGCGTATCTAGCGGATCCCAAGAGACCCAGTACTTC.

This clonotype was observed a handful of times. The J gene is TRBJ1-1, the V gene TRBV10-3, with D tentatively TRBD1 (6 bases). This CDR3 comprises 15 residues. CDR1 ENHRY and CDR2 SYGVKD come from the germline V gene. Deletions cut 11 bases from V and 1 base from J, with 20 bases between. CDR3 nucleotide sequence: TGTGCCGGACGAAGGGGGGGTAGTACGAACACTGAAGCTTTCTTT. Amino acids: CAGRRGGSTNTEAFF.

This clonotype was detected a few times. The chain combines TRBV10-3 with TRBJ2-7, with TRBD1 matching 8 bases. J lost 2 bases, V lost 6 bases, and 6 bases had no gene match. The CDR3 consists of 14 residues. Per germline, CDR1 ENHRY and CDR2 SYGVKD. The CDR3 protein is CAISSTGVAYEQYF. The CDR3 DNA is TGTGCCATCAGCTCGACAGGGGTGGCCTACGAGCAGTACTTC.

J is TRBJ2-5 and V is TRBV14, with D tentatively TRBD2 (5 bases). Germline V gene lookup returns CDR1 SGHDN and CDR2 FVKESK. The CDR3 runs 15 residues. V lost 4 bases and J 0 bases, leaving 12 bases between the germline ends. The CDR3 nucleotides are TGTGCCAGCAGCCCGTTTGGGGAGTACCAAGAGACCCAGTACTTC. Its translation: CASSPFGEYQETQYF. Variable domain in full (rest from reference TRBV14 and TRBJ2-5): EAGVTQFPSHSVIEKGQTVTLRCDPISGHDNLYWYRRVMGKEIKFLLHFVKESKQDESGMPNNRFLAERTGGTYSTLKVQPAELEDSGVYFCASSPFGEYQETQYFGPGTRLLVL.

This clonotype has a handful of counts. The J gene is TRBJ2-3, the V gene TRBV27, with D possibly matching TRBD1 (6 bases). Trimming removed 6 bases from V and 0 bases from J, with 19 bases in between. Germline V gives CDR1 MNHEY, CDR2 SMNVEV (reference sequence). The CDR3 spans 17 residues. The CDR3 region has the DNA TGTGCCAGCAGGTTTAGCCCGGGGACAACTAGCACAGATACGCAGTATTTT. Translation: CASRFSPGTTSTDTQYF.

The chain has TRBV5-1 and TRBJ2-3; 9 positions match TRBD1. V was pared by 4 bases and J by 4 bases, with 13 bases of the junction left unmatched. CDR1 and CDR2 (germline): SGHRS, YFSETQ. This CDR3 is 17 amino acids long. In DNA, the CDR3 is TGCGCCAGCAGCCGAACGCCGGGACAGGGTTGGGCAGATACGCAGTATTTT. It is translated as CASSRTPGQGWADTQYF.

V is TRBV5-1 and J is TRBJ2-7; D gene ambiguous. Trimming shortened V by 3 bases and J by 4 bases, and 11 bases separated the two germline ends. The V gene's germline CDR1 is SGHRS and CDR2 YFSETQ. This CDR3 comprises 13 residues. The CDR3: CASSSELGYEQYF. In DNA, the CDR3 is TGCGCCAGCAGCTCCGAGCTTGGGTACGAGCAGTACTTC.

This clonotype was recorded at least ten times. The CDR3 DNA sequence: TGTGCCACCAGTAATTCCTGGACAGGGTACACCGGGGAGCTGTTTTTT. This codes for CATSNSWTGYTGELFF. This chain joins TRBV24-1 and TRBJ2-2, with 8 bases aligning to TRBD1. Germline CDR1 is KGHDR and CDR2 is SFDVKD. There are 16 residues in the CDR3. The ends lost 6 bases at V and 3 bases at J; junction bases unmatched: 8.

The CDR3 nucleotides are TGCAGTGCTAGACCTAGCGGGAAAAACATTCAGTACTTC. This codes for CSARPSGKNIQYF. This rearrangement joins TRBV20-1 to TRBJ2-4; 8 bases fit TRBD2. The junction had 1 base not matched to a gene; V was cut back by 2 bases and J by 4 bases. Germline CDR1 and CDR2: DFQATT and SNEGSKA (reference sequence). The CDR3 spans 13 residues.

This clonotype came up many times. This sequence joins TRBV6-5 and TRBJ2-3, with a possible D match to TRBD1 (5 bases). Per germline, CDR1 MNHEY and CDR2 SVGAGI. The CDR3 sequence is 14 residues long. The V end lost 6 bases, the J end lost 7 bases, and 17 bases lay between the germline ends. The CDR3 region is CASSRQWGIYTQYF. The CDR3 DNA is TGTGCCAGCAGCCGCCAATGGGGCATCTATACGCAGTATTTT.

This clonotype showed up just a few times. V is TRBV2 and J is TRBJ2-6, with D tentatively TRBD1 (5 bases). Trimming pared 8 bases from V and 1 base from J, leaving 12 bases between. This CDR3 contains 15 residues. The germline V gene has CDR1 SNHLY and CDR2 FYNNEI. DNA of the CDR3: TGTGCCAGCCACACCGACAGTTCTGGGGCCAACGTCCTGACTTTC. Its protein product is CASHTDSSGANVLTF. Drawing the rest from reference TRBV2 and TRBJ2-6, the complete variable domain is EPEVTQTPSHQVTQMGQEVILRCVPISNHLYFYWYRQILGQKVEFLVSFYNNEISEKSEIFDDQFSVERPDGSNFTLKIRSTKLEDSAMYFCASHTDSSGANVLTFGAGSRLTVL.

This chain links TRBV28 with TRBJ2-5; D is undetermined. Germline V CDR1 and CDR2: MDHEN, SYDVKM. Trimming stripped 5 bases from V and 2 bases from J, with 21 bases between. The CDR3 runs 17 residues. CDR3 residues: CASSPHPPYLEQETQYF. The CDR3 nucleotides are TGTGCCAGCAGTCCCCACCCCCCATACCTGGAACAAGAGACCCAGTACTTC.

This rearrangement joins TRBV20-1 to TRBJ2-1; 7 bases are shared with TRBD1. Germline assignment: CDR1 DFQATT and CDR2 SNEGSKA (reference sequence). J was trimmed by 4 bases and V by 6 bases; bases with no gene match: 9. CDR3 size: 14 residues. Written as DNA, the CDR3 is TGCAGTGCACCGACGGGACAGCTGTACAATGAGCAGTTCTTC. It encodes CSAPTGQLYNEQFF.

This clonotype was detected ten times or more. The chain couples TRBV7-2 to TRBJ2-2, with 7 bases aligning to TRBD1. The germline V gene has CDR1 SGHTA and CDR2 FQGNSA. V trimming: 5 bases; J trimming: 5 bases; junction bases outside the gene matches: 5. CDR3 length equals 14 residues. The CDR3 DNA follows: TGTGCCAGCAGCCCGGGACAGCGAACCGGGGAGCTGTTTTTT. Translating gives CASSPGQRTGELFF.

This clonotype was observed a handful of times. This chain uses TRBV5-6 with TRBJ2-2, with no clear D. This CDR3 region has 14 residues. V was clipped by 7 bases and J by 0 bases, with 10 bases between them. Germline CDR1 SGHDT, CDR2 YYEEEE. CDR3 residues: CASHKPPNTGELFF. CDR3 sequence (DNA): TGTGCCAGCCACAAGCCCCCGAACACCGGGGAGCTGTTTTTT.